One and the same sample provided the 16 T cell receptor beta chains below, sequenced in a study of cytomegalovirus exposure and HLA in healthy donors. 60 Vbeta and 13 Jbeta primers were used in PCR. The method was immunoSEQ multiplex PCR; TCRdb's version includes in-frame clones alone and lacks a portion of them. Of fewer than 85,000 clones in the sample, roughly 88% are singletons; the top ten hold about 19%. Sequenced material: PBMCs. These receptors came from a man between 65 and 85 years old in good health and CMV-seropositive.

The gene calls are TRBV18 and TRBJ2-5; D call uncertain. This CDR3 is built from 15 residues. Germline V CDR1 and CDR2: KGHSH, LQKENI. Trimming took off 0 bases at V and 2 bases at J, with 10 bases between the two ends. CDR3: CASSPPHGAQETQYF. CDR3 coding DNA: TGTGCCAGCTCACCACCTCATGGAGCTCAAGAGACCCAGTACTTC.

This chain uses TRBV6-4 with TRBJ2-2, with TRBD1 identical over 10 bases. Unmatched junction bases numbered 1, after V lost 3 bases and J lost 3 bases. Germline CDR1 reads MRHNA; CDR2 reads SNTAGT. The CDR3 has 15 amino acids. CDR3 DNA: TGTGCCAGCAGTGAAGGGACAGGGGACACCGGGGAGCTGTTTTTT. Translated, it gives CASSEGTGDTGELFF.

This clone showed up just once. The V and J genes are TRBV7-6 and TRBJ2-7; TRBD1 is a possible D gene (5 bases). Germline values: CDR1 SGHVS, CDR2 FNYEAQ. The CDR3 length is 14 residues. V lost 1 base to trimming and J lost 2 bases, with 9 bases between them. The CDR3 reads CASSLGQGTYEQYF. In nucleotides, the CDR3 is TGTGCCAGCAGCTTAGGGCAGGGAACCTACGAGCAGTACTTC. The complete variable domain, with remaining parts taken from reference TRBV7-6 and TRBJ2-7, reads GAGVSQSPRYKVTKRGQDVALRCDPISGHVSLYWYRQALGQGPEFLTYFNYEAQQDKSGLPNDRFSAERPEGSISTLTIQRTEQRDSAMYRCASSLGQGTYEQYFGPGTRLTVT.

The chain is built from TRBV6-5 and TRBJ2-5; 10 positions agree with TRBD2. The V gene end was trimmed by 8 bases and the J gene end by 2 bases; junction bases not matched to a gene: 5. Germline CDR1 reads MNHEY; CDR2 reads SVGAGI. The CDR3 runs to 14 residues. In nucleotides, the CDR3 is TGTGCCAGCGGGGGACTAGCGAATCAAGAGACCCAGTACTTC. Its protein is CASGGLANQETQYF.

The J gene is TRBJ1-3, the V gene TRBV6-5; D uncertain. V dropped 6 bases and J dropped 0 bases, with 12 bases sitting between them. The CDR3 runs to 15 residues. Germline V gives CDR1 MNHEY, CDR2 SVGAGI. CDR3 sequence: CASRRRPISGNTIYF. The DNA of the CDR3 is TGTGCCAGCAGGAGGAGGCCGATCTCTGGAAACACCATATATTTT.

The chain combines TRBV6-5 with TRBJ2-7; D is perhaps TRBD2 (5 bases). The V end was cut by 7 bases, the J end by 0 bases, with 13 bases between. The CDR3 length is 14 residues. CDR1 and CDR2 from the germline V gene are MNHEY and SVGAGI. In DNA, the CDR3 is TGTGCCAGCACTCCACGAGCGGACTCCTACGAGCAGTACTTC. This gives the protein CASTPRADSYEQYF.

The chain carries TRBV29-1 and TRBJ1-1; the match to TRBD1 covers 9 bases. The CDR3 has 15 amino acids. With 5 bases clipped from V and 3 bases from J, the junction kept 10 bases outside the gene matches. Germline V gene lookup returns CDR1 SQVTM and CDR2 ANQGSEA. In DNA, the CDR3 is TGCAGCGTTAGAGGATGGGACAGGGTAGACACTGAAGCTTTCTTT. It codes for CSVRGWDRVDTEAFF.

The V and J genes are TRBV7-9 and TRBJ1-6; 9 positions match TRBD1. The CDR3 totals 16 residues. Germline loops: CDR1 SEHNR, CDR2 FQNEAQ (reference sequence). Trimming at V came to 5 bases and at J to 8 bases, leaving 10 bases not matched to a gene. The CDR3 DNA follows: TGTGCCAGCAGCAACCCGGGACAGGGAGTTGATTCACCCCTCCACTTT. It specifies CASSNPGQGVDSPLHF.

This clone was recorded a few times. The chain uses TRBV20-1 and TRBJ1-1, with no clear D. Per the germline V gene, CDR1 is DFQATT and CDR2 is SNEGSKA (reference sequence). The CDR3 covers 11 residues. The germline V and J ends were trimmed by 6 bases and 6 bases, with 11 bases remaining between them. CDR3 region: CSAPGKAEAFF. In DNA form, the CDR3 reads TGCAGTGCGCCGGGGAAGGCTGAAGCTTTCTTT.

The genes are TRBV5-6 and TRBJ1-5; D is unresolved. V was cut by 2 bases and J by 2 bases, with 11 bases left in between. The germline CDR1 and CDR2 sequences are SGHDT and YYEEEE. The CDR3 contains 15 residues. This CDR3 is CASSFGSSGNQPQHF. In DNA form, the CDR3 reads TGTGCCAGCAGCTTTGGCTCCTCTGGCAATCAGCCCCAGCATTTT.

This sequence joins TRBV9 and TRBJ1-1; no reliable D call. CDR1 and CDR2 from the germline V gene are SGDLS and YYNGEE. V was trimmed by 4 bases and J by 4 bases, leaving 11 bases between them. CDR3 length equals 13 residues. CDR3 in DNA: TGTGCCAGCAGCTACGAAGCGGGCACTGAAGCTTTCTTT. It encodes CASSYEAGTEAFF. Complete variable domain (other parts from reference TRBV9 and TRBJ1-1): DSGVTQTPKHLITATGQRVTLRCSPRSGDLSVYWYQQSLDQGLQFLIQYYNGEERAKGNILERFSAQQFPDLHSELNLSSLELGDSALYFCASSYEAGTEAFFGQGTRLTVV.

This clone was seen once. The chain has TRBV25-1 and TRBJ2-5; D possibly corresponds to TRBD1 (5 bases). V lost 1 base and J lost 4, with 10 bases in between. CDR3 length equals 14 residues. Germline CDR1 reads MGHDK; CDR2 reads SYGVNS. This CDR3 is CASSELRGGETQYF. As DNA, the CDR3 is TGTGCCAGCAGTGAATTAAGGGGTGGAGAGACCCAGTACTTC.

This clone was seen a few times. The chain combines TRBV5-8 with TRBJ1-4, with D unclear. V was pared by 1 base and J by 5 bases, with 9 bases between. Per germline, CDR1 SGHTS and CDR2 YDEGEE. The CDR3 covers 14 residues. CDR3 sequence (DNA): TGTGCCAGCAGCTTGACAGTGTCCAATGAAAAACTGTTTTTT. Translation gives CASSLTVSNEKLFF.

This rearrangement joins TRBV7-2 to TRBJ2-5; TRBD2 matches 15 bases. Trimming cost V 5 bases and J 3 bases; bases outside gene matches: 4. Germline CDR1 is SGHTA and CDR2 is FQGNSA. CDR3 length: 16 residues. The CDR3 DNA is TGTGCCAGCAGCACCCGGACTAGCGGGGGGGAAGAGACCCAGTACTTC. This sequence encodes CASSTRTSGGEETQYF.

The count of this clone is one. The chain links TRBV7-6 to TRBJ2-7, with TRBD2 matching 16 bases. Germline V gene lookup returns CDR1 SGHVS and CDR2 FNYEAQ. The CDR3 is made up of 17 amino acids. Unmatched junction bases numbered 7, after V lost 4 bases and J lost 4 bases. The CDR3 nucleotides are TGTGCCAGCAGCTGGGGACTAGCGGGAGGGCCCGGGTACGAGCAGTACTTC. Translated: CASSWGLAGGPGYEQYF.

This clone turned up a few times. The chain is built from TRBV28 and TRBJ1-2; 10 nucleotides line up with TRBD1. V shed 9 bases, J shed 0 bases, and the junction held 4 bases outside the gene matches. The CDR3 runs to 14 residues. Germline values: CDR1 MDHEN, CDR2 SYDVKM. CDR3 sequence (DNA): TGTGCCAGTAGGACAGGGGGAGCTAACTATGGCTACACCTTC. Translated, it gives CASRTGGANYGYTF.